The 13 T cell receptor beta chains below come from one sample, sequenced in a study of T cell repertoires in cytomegalovirus infection. TCRdb reprocessed the reads via MiXCR and lists one record per CDR3 protein. The table shows 200,000 to 300,000 distinct CDR3 sequences, with roughly an eighth occurring only once. Sequencing was carried out using PBMCs. The source of these receptors is a human donor in good health (CMV status not recorded). Some clones in this sample may be carry-over from other donors' samples.

This clonotype showed up just a few times. Sequence at one end of the junction differs from germline and may be a read error. The genes are TRBV4-1 and TRBJ1-4; the D gene is possibly TRBD1 (6 bases). Germline V CDR1 and CDR2: MGHRA, YSYEKL. This CDR3 has 15 amino acids. The CDR3 protein is CASSQGTKDDEKLFF. The CDR3 DNA is TGTGCCAGCAGCCAAGGGACAAAAGATGATGAAAAACTGTTTTTT.

As for this clonotype: A much larger clone differs by one base, so this may be a read error. In this CDR3 the conserved last residue, phenylalanine or tryptophan, is missing, so a read error is likely. The chain is built from TRBV6-8 and TRBJ2-1, with 12 bases lining up with TRBD2. CDR1 MNHGY and CDR2 SAAAGT come from the germline V gene. The J segment lost 1 base and the V segment lost 8 bases, leaving 9 bases of the junction unmatched. The CDR3 runs to 17 residues. DNA for the CDR3: TGTGCCAGCGTACAGACTAGCGGGAGTACGTCCTACAATGAGCAGTTCCTC. This codes for CASVQTSGSTSYNEQFL.

The genes are TRBV20-1 and TRBJ1-1, with TRBD1 matching 10 bases. Germline lookup yields CDR1 DFQATT and CDR2 SNEGSKA (reference sequence). The CDR3 runs to 13 residues. Trimming at V came to 6 bases and at J to 6 bases, leaving 7 bases not matched to a gene. This chain's CDR3 is CSAMTGTGAEAFF. Written as DNA, the CDR3 is TGCAGTGCAATGACCGGGACAGGGGCTGAAGCTTTCTTT.

The sample holds one count of this clonotype. The chain carries TRBV20-1 and TRBJ2-5; the match to TRBD2 covers 9 bases. The CDR3 has 15 amino acids. V lost 7 bases to trimming and J lost 5 bases; unmatched junction nucleotides: 14. Germline V gene sequence: CDR1 DFQATT, CDR2 SNEGSKA (reference sequence). The chain's CDR3 is CSDPTSGSRFETQYF. CDR3 coding DNA: TGCAGTGACCCGACTAGCGGTAGTCGGTTTGAGACCCAGTACTTC.

The rearrangement links TRBV2 to TRBJ2-7, with 8 bases that match TRBD1. Per germline, CDR1 SNHLY and CDR2 FYNNEI. The length of the CDR3 is 17 residues. The V segment lost 6 bases and the J segment 0 bases; nucleotides outside the gene matches: 13. The CDR3 region has the DNA TGTGCCAGCAGCGGAACCGGGACAGGTTCGAGCTCCTACGAGCAGTACTTC. Protein sequence: CASSGTGTGSSSYEQYF.

This clonotype was seen repeatedly, ten times or more. The chain is built from TRBV6-1 and TRBJ2-3; 7 bases fit TRBD1. CDR3 length equals 14 residues. After removal of 3 bases from V and 5 bases from J, the junction contained 5 bases not matched to a gene. Germline-derived CDR1 and CDR2 are MNHNS and SASEGT. CDR3 nucleotides: TGTGCCAGCAGTGAGGACAGGCCTAAAGATACGCAGTATTTT. Translation: CASSEDRPKDTQYF.

This chain joins TRBV5-5 and TRBJ2-7, with 7 bases aligning to TRBD2. V trimming: 4 bases; J trimming: 2 bases; junction bases outside the gene matches: 9. Germline CDR1 is SGHKS and CDR2 is YYEKEE (reference sequence). This CDR3 comprises 15 residues. The CDR3 spells CASSTQGGVAYEQYF. CDR3 nucleotide sequence: TGTGCCAGCAGCACTCAGGGAGGGGTCGCCTACGAGCAGTACTTC.

This clonotype was recorded many times. The V gene is TRBV7-6, the J gene TRBJ1-6, with unresolved D. The germline gives CDR1 SGHVS, CDR2 FNYEAQ. The V and J ends lost 5 bases and 7 bases respectively, with 18 bases between them. The CDR3 is 16 amino acids. This CDR3 is CASSPDAGRVNSPLHF. In DNA, the CDR3 is TGTGCCAGCAGCCCAGACGCGGGCCGAGTAAATTCACCCCTCCACTTT.

At least ten counts were recorded for this clonotype. This chain uses TRBV7-2 with TRBJ2-1; 7 bases map to TRBD2. The CDR3 loop spans 15 amino acids. Looked up from germline, CDR1 is SGHTA and CDR2 is FQGNSA. Losses at the gene ends were 1 base for V and 7 bases for J; bases not matched to a gene: 7. CDR3 in DNA: TGTGCCAGCAGCTTAGTGTCAGTCGGGAGGAATGAGCAGTTCTTC. The encoded protein is CASSLVSVGRNEQFF.

This clonotype was seen at least ten times. This sequence joins TRBV20-1 and TRBJ2-5, with D perhaps matching TRBD1 or TRBD2 (5 bases each). There are 14 residues in the CDR3. Germline loops: CDR1 DFQATT, CDR2 SNEGSKA (reference sequence). V lost 0 bases, J lost 0 bases, and 8 bases lay in between. The CDR3 sequence is CSARDLGHQETQYF. Written as DNA, the CDR3 is TGCAGTGCTAGAGATCTGGGACACCAAGAGACCCAGTACTTC.

This chain links TRBV20-1 with TRBJ1-2, with 7 bases lining up with TRBD1. The CDR3 has 14 amino acids. After removal of 0 bases from V and 5 bases from J, the junction contained 6 bases not matched to a gene. Germline CDR1 and CDR2: DFQATT and SNEGSKA (reference sequence). CDR3 amino acids: CSAREQGNGYGYTF. The CDR3 bases are TGCAGTGCTAGAGAACAGGGGAACGGTTATGGCTACACCTTC.

This clonotype has more than one count but fewer than ten. The chain is built from TRBV25-1 and TRBJ1-1; D ambiguous. V was trimmed by 0 bases and J by 4 bases, leaving 3 bases between them. In germline, CDR1 is MGHDK, CDR2 SYGVNS. The CDR3 is made up of 12 amino acids. The CDR3 DNA is TGTGCCAGCAGTGAATACGGCACTGAAGCTTTCTTT. It is translated as CASSEYGTEAFF.

This chain connects TRBV5-6 to TRBJ2-7; D perhaps matches TRBD1 (5 bases). Germline CDR1 and CDR2: SGHDT and YYEEEE. V lost 0 bases to trimming and J lost 5 bases, with 15 bases between them. The length of the CDR3 is 15 residues. CDR3 DNA sequence: TGTGCCAGCAGCTTGGAACAGGCCCCGATCCACGAGCAGTACGTC. It is translated as CASSLEQAPIHEQYV.